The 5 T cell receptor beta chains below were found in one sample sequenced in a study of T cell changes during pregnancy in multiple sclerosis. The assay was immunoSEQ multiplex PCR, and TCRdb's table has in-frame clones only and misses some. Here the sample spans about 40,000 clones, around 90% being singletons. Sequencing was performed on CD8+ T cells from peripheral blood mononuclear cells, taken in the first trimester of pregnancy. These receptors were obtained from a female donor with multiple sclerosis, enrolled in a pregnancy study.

The CDR3 loop reads CASSLADTEAFF. CDR3 bases: TGCGCCAGCAGCTTGGCCGACACTGAAGCTTTCTTT. The rearrangement joins TRBV5-1 to TRBJ1-1, with D unresolved. CDR3 length: 12 amino acids. V was trimmed by 0 bases and J by 3 bases, leaving 3 bases between them. In germline, CDR1 is SGHRS, CDR2 YFSETQ.

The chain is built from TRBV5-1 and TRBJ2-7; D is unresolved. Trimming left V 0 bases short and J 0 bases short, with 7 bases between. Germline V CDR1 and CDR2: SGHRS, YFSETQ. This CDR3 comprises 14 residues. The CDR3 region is CASSLESGSYEQYF. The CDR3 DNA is TGCGCCAGCAGCTTGGAATCAGGCTCCTACGAGCAGTACTTC. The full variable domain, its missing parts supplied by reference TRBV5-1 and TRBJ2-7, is KAGVTQTPRYLIKTRGQQVTLSCSPISGHRSVSWYQQTPGQGLQFLFEYFSETQRNKGNFPGRFSGRQFSNSRSEMNVSTLELGDSALYLCASSLESGSYEQYFGPGTRLTVT.

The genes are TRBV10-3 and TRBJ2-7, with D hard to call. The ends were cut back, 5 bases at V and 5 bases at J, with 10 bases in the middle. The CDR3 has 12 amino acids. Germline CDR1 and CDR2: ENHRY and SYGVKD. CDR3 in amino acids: CAISSIENEQYF. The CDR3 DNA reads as TGTGCCATCAGTTCTATCGAGAACGAGCAGTACTTC.

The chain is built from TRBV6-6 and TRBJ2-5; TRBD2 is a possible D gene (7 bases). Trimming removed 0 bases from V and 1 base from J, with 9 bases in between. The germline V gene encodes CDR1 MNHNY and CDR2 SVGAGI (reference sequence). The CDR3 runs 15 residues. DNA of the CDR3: TGTGCCAGCAGTTACTCGGGGGGGGCCCAAGAGACCCAGTACTTC. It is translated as CASSYSGGAQETQYF.

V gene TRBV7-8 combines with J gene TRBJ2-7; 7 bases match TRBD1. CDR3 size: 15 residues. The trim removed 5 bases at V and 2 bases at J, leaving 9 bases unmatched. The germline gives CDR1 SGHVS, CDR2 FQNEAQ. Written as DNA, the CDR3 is TGTGCCAGCAGCCCCCCCGGGACAGATGCCTACGAGCAGTACTTC. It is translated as CASSPPGTDAYEQYF.